This TCR beta chain was profiled in a study of blood T cell repertoires in COVID-19. This clone is medium-sized (0.01 to 0.1%) within its sample. In the authors' workflow: Amplified reference gene primers provided the basis for estimating nucleated cell counts. Assay used: immunoSEQ multiplex PCR; TCRdb lists only in-frame clones, some missing. Clone size and V and J calls were adopted from that table, with D and trimming inferred from the DNA. Of 99,000 or so clones listed, around 81% were seen once; the top ten hold 30% to 45%. The CDR3 is 15 residues long. Germline CDR1 is MDHEN and CDR2 is SYDVKM. Losses at the gene ends were 6 bases for V and 6 bases for J; bases not matched to a gene: 7.

V gene TRBV28 combines with J gene TRBJ1-4, with 10 bases identical to TRBD1. This clonotype was obtained from a man of 80 years or more with acute or convalescent COVID-19. The sample consisted of peripheral blood. This CDR3 is CASRGDRGFDEKLFF. CDR3 in DNA: TGTGCCAGCAGGGGGGACAGGGGCTTCGATGAAAAACTGTTTTTT.